This TCR beta chain was observed in a study of blood T cell repertoires in COVID-19. In the original analysis: Nucleated cell counts were estimated from reference gene primer amplification. Sequenced by immunoSEQ multiplex PCR; TCRdb stores in-frame clones only, minus some. That table furnishes V, J and clone size, whereas the DNA furnished D and trimming. In the table there are roughly 70,000 clones, around 75% of which are singletons. Germline V gene data show CDR1 as LGHDT and CDR2 as YNNKEL (reference sequence). The CDR3 covers 15 residues. Trimming took 0 bases from V and 4 from J, leaving 13 bases between them.

The rearrangement links TRBV3-1 (or the pseudogene TRBV3-2) to TRBJ2-7, with D perhaps matching TRBD2 (6 bases). The sample consisted of peripheral blood. The TCR originated in a man aged 65 to 85 with acute or convalescent COVID-19. The CDR3 loop is CASSQEGGRGYEQYF. CDR3 nucleotides: TGTGCCAGCAGCCAAGAGGGGGGTAGGGGATACGAGCAGTACTTC.